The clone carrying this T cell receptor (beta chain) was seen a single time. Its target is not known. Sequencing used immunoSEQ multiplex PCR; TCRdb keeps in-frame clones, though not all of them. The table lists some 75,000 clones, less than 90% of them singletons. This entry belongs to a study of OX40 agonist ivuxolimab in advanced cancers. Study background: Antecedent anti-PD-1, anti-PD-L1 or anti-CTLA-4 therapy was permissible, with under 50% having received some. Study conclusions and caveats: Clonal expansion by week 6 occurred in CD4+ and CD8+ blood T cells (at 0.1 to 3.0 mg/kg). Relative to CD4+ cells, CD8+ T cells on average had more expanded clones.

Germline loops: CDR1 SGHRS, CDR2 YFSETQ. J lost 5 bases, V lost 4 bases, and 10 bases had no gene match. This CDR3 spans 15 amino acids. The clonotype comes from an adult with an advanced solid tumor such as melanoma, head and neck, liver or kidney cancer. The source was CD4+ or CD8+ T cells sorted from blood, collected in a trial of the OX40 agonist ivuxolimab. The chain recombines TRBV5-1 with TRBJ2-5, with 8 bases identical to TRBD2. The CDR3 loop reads CASSPTGGALETQYF. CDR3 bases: TGCGCCAGCAGCCCGACGGGAGGGGCTCTTGAGACCCAGTACTTC.